The 30 T cell receptor beta chains reported below all come from one sample, sequenced in a study of cytomegalovirus exposure and HLA in healthy donors. PCR involved 60 Vbeta and 13 Jbeta primers. Sequenced by immunoSEQ multiplex PCR; TCRdb stores in-frame clones only, minus some. The sample table sets out 130,000 or so clones. The sample taken for sequencing was PBMCs. These receptors all come from a woman aged 55-70 years in good health and CMV-seronegative.

The V call is TRBV5-4, the J call TRBJ1-2, with 7 nucleotides matching TRBD1. J was trimmed by 3 bases and V by 3 bases; bases with no gene match: 2. The CDR3 runs 13 residues. Germline assignment: CDR1 SGHNT and CDR2 YYREEE (reference sequence). DNA of the CDR3: TGTGCCAGCAGCTCCGGGACAGACTATGGCTACACCTTC. Encoded protein: CASSSGTDYGYTF. Full variable domain (remainder filled in from reference TRBV5-4 and TRBJ1-2): ETGVTQSPTHLIKTRGQQVTLRCSSQSGHNTVSWYQQALGQGPQFIFQYYREEENGRGNFPPRFSGLQFPNYSSELNVNALELDDSALYLCASSSGTDYGYTFGSGTRLTVV.

The chain has TRBV11-1 and TRBJ2-7, with D maybe TRBD1 (6 bases). Germline V lookup: CDR1 SGHAT, CDR2 FQDESV (reference sequence). V was shortened by 1 base and J by 4 bases, with 11 bases between the two germline ends. CDR3 size: 14 residues. As DNA, the CDR3 is TGTGCCAGCAGCTTAGAAGTAGGACAGTACGAGCAGTACTTC. Translation: CASSLEVGQYEQYF.

The genes are TRBV5-4 and TRBJ2-2; 10 bases line up with TRBD1. This CDR3 region has 16 residues. Germline CDR1 and CDR2: SGHNT and YYREEE (reference sequence). V lost 0 bases and J lost 5; bases outside the gene matches: 4. CDR3: CASSLVDRGPTGELFF. The DNA for the CDR3 is TGTGCCAGCAGCTTGGTAGACAGGGGGCCGACCGGGGAGCTGTTTTTT.

This chain joins TRBV28 and TRBJ1-2; a weak D match, TRBD1 (5 bases). Germline loops: CDR1 MDHEN, CDR2 SYDVKM. This CDR3 comprises 17 residues. V was shortened by 7 bases and J by 5 bases, with 26 bases between the two germline ends. CDR3 in DNA: TGTGCCAGCACCGAGATCCAGGCGGGACTGGGACTGTATGGCTACACCTTC. Its protein product is CASTEIQAGLGLYGYTF.

V gene TRBV7-9 combines with J gene TRBJ1-6, with D maybe TRBD1 (5 bases). The germline V gene has CDR1 SEHNR and CDR2 FQNEAQ (reference sequence). The CDR3 consists of 14 residues. Between the trimmed V and J ends, which lost 6 bases and 6 bases, there was a span of 12 bases. The CDR3 reads CASRGRQTNSPLHF. As DNA, the CDR3 is TGTGCCAGCAGGGGCCGACAGACTAATTCACCCCTCCACTTT.

The CDR3 nucleotides are TGTGCCAGCAGCTGGGGCAGAAACACTGAAGCTTTCTTT. This codes for CASSWGRNTEAFF. This sequence joins TRBV5-5 and TRBJ1-1, with TRBD1 as a possible D gene (5 bases). V lost 3 bases to trimming and J lost 2 bases, with 8 bases between them. The length of the CDR3 is 13 residues. Germline assignment: CDR1 SGHKS and CDR2 YYEKEE (reference sequence).

The chain combines TRBV9 with TRBJ2-1; a possible D gene is TRBD1 (5 bases). Germline V gives CDR1 SGDLS, CDR2 YYNGEE. This CDR3 contains 16 residues. Trimming took 0 bases from V and 1 from J, leaving 11 bases between them. CDR3 protein: CASSVGQSLSYNEQFF. In nucleotides, the CDR3 is TGTGCCAGCAGCGTAGGACAGTCCCTATCCTACAATGAGCAGTTCTTC.

The CDR3 DNA follows: TGTGCCAGTAGTTGGACAGGGGGCAGTGAAGCTTTCTTT. Translation gives CASSWTGGSEAFF. This chain joins TRBV19 and TRBJ1-1, with TRBD1 identical over 11 bases. V gave up 5 bases and J gave up 7 bases; unmatched junction bases: 3. This CDR3 comprises 13 residues. Germline V gene data show CDR1 as LNHDA and CDR2 as SQIVND (reference sequence).

The rearrangement uses TRBV2 and TRBJ2-5, with 8 bases identical to TRBD1. The J call may be in error: the DNA end matches TRBJ2-7 better. The CDR3 extends over 13 amino acids. CDR1 and CDR2 (germline): SNHLY, FYNNEI. The CDR3 DNA reads as TGTGCCATCCAGGACAGGGACGCCTACGAGCAGTACTTC. Its protein is CAIQDRDAYEQYF.

The rearrangement links TRBV2 to TRBJ1-2, with D perhaps TRBD1 (6 bases). Germline V lookup: CDR1 SNHLY, CDR2 FYNNEI. This CDR3 region has 13 residues. Trimming took off 6 bases at V and 4 bases at J, with 12 bases between the two ends. The CDR3 protein is CASSRDKTYGYTF. CDR3 bases: TGTGCCAGCAGCCGGGACAAGACCTATGGCTACACCTTC.

The rearrangement links TRBV5-4 to TRBJ2-3; D is perhaps TRBD2 (5 bases). The CDR3 is 14 amino acids. V lost 4 bases, J lost 6 bases, and 15 bases lay in between. Germline loops: CDR1 SGHNT, CDR2 YYREEE (reference sequence). CDR3 in amino acids: CASSAQSREDTQYF. DNA for the CDR3: TGTGCCAGCAGCGCTCAGTCTAGGGAGGATACGCAGTATTTT.

This chain links TRBV6-5 with TRBJ1-2; TRBD1 aligns across 8 bases. Germline CDR1 reads MNHEY; CDR2 reads SVGAGI. CDR3 length equals 14 residues. The J segment lost 7 bases and the V segment lost 10 bases, leaving 14 bases of the junction unmatched. Here the CDR3 reads CATVRDRNTLGYTF. The CDR3 nucleotides are TGTGCCACCGTTCGGGACAGGAACACCCTTGGCTACACCTTC.

DNA of the CDR3: TGTGCCAGCACCTCCGGTCAGGCAGATACGCAGTATTTT. As protein: CASTSGQADTQYF. The chain recombines TRBV28 with TRBJ2-3, with D uncertain. This CDR3 spans 13 amino acids. Germline V CDR1 and CDR2: MDHEN, SYDVKM. V lost 7 bases to trimming and J lost 4 bases, with 12 bases between them.

The chain links TRBV5-1 to TRBJ2-7, with a possible D match to TRBD1 (5 bases). CDR1 is SGHRS and CDR2 is YFSETQ in the germline V gene. V lost 4 bases, J lost 0 bases, and 17 bases lay in between. This CDR3 contains 16 residues. Written as DNA, the CDR3 is TGCGCCAGCAGCATAAGCAGGGCTTCGTTCTCCTACGAGCAGTACTTC. This gives the protein CASSISRASFSYEQYF.

The rearrangement joins TRBV12-5 to TRBJ1-4; D ambiguous. The CDR3 consists of 17 residues. Between the trimmed V and J ends, which lost 3 bases and 0 bases, there was a span of 14 bases. Looked up from germline, CDR1 is LGHNT and CDR2 is FRNRAP. This CDR3 is CASGFFTRSATNEKLFF. CDR3 DNA: TGTGCTAGTGGTTTTTTTACCCGTTCGGCAACTAATGAAAAACTGTTTTTT.

The rearrangement joins TRBV6-1 to TRBJ1-2; TRBD1 matches at 10 bases. Germline loops: CDR1 MNHNS, CDR2 SASEGT. The V and J ends lost 7 bases and 8 bases, in that order; junction bases with no gene match: 4. This CDR3 contains 12 residues. The CDR3 region is CASTGTGAGYTF. The CDR3 bases are TGTGCCAGCACCGGGACAGGGGCCGGCTACACCTTC.

The J gene is TRBJ1-5, the V gene TRBV18; 12 bases are a match to TRBD1. This CDR3 is built from 18 residues. CDR1 and CDR2 (germline): KGHSH, LQKENI. With 4 bases clipped from V and 2 bases from J, the junction kept 9 bases outside the gene matches. CDR3 in DNA: TGTGCCAGCTCACGGCTGGGACAGGGGGCTGGGGGCAATCAGCCCCAGCATTTT. It encodes CASSRLGQGAGGNQPQHF.

The J gene is TRBJ1-5, the V gene TRBV7-9; the D gene is possibly TRBD1 (5 bases). V lost 5 bases and J 6 bases, leaving 11 bases between the germline ends. CDR1 SEHNR and CDR2 FQNEAQ come from the germline V gene (reference sequence). The CDR3 is 13 amino acids. CDR3 sequence (DNA): TGTGCCAGCAGCACAGGAGCCACTCAGCCCCAGCATTTT. Translation: CASSTGATQPQHF.

This chain links TRBV19 with TRBJ1-2; 9 bases fit TRBD1. V gave up 5 bases and J gave up 4 bases; unmatched junction bases: 11. The CDR3 totals 16 residues. CDR1 and CDR2 from the germline V gene are LNHDA and SQIVND (reference sequence). The CDR3 bases are TGTGCCAGTAGTCCTACGACAGGGGGTTCTCTCTATGGCTACACCTTC. Its protein product is CASSPTTGGSLYGYTF.

The rearrangement uses TRBV5-5 and TRBJ2-7; 7 bases are shared with TRBD2. J lost 7 bases, V lost 3 bases, and 10 bases had no gene match. Germline V lookup: CDR1 SGHKS, CDR2 YYEKEE (reference sequence). The CDR3 sequence is 14 residues long. CDR3 bases: TGTGCCAGCAGCTACGGGACGCCGGGAGGAGAGCAGTACTTC. Amino acid sequence: CASSYGTPGGEQYF.

This chain joins TRBV28 and TRBJ2-6; 9 bases line up with TRBD1. The CDR3 runs 18 residues. The germline CDR1 and CDR2 sequences are MDHEN and SYDVKM. V lost 5 bases and J lost 3; bases outside the gene matches: 11. The CDR3 sequence is CASSPMTGGQGGANVLTF. The CDR3 bases are TGTGCCAGCAGTCCCATGACAGGGGGACAAGGTGGGGCCAACGTCCTGACTTTC. Variable domain in full (rest from reference TRBV28 and TRBJ2-6): DVKVTQSSRYLVKRTGEKVFLECVQDMDHENMFWYRQDPGLGLRLIYFSYDVKMKEKGDIPEGYSVSREKKERFSLILESASTNQTSMYLCASSPMTGGQGGANVLTFGAGSRLTVL.

The V and J genes are TRBV28 and TRBJ1-6; perhaps TRBD1 as D (6 bases). Trimming left V 7 bases short and J 8 bases short, with 24 bases between. The germline V gene has CDR1 MDHEN and CDR2 SYDVKM. The CDR3 sequence is 17 residues long. As DNA, the CDR3 is TGTGCCAGCACCCACACAGTAGGGGGTGATTTGGATTCACCCCTCCACTTT. Its protein product is CASTHTVGGDLDSPLHF.

The rearrangement links TRBV4-1 to TRBJ1-2; a possible D gene is TRBD1 (6 bases). The CDR3 has 15 amino acids. The germline gives CDR1 MGHRA, CDR2 YSYEKL. V dropped 1 base and J dropped 2 bases, with 11 bases sitting between them. In nucleotides, the CDR3 is TGCGCCAGCAGCCAAGTGCCAGGGGAGAACTATGGCTACACCTTC. Its translation is CASSQVPGENYGYTF.

The rearrangement links TRBV9 to TRBJ2-7, with D possibly matching TRBD2 (6 bases). CDR1 SGDLS and CDR2 YYNGEE come from the germline V gene. There are 16 residues in the CDR3. V was pared by 4 bases and J by 2 bases, with 19 bases between. CDR3 sequence reads: CASSLISSAATYEQYF. The CDR3 nucleotides are TGTGCCAGCAGCCTAATCTCTAGCGCCGCCACCTACGAGCAGTACTTC. The whole variable domain, remainder taken from reference TRBV9 and TRBJ2-7, is DSGVTQTPKHLITATGQRVTLRCSPRSGDLSVYWYQQSLDQGLQFLIQYYNGEERAKGNILERFSAQQFPDLHSELNLSSLELGDSALYFCASSLISSAATYEQYFGPGTRLTVT.

This rearrangement joins TRBV5-6 to TRBJ2-4; 16 bases are a match to TRBD2. Germline V gene sequence: CDR1 SGHDT, CDR2 YYEEEE. The CDR3 consists of 19 residues. J gave up 3 bases and V 4 bases, and 10 bases lay outside the gene matches. The CDR3, as DNA: TGTGCCAGCAGCGAGGGACTAGCGGGGGGGCGCTTCGGCAAAAACATTCAGTACTTC. This codes for CASSEGLAGGRFGKNIQYF.

This chain connects TRBV7-3 to TRBJ2-1; D perhaps matches TRBD2 (6 bases). Germline values: CDR1 SGHTA, CDR2 FQGTGA. This CDR3 is built from 17 residues. The V end lost 5 bases, the J end lost 2 bases, and 19 bases lay between the germline ends. CDR3 DNA: TGTGCCAGCAGCCCATCCCTGGGACTTAACACCTACAATGAGCAGTTCTTC. This encodes CASSPSLGLNTYNEQFF. Using reference TRBV7-3 and TRBJ2-1 for the parts outside the CDR3, the full variable domain is GAGVSQTPSNKVTEKGKYVELRCDPISGHTALYWYRQSLGQGPEFLIYFQGTGAADDSGLPNDRFFAVRPEGSVSTLKIQRTERGDSAVYLCASSPSLGLNTYNEQFFGPGTRLTVL.

This chain links TRBV2 with TRBJ1-2, with 8 nucleotides matching TRBD1. Germline V gives CDR1 SNHLY, CDR2 FYNNEI. The V segment lost 6 bases and the J segment 6 bases; nucleotides outside the gene matches: 9. The CDR3 has 14 residues. The CDR3 spells CASRNQGAPDGYTF. CDR3 DNA: TGTGCCAGCAGGAACCAGGGGGCGCCGGATGGCTACACCTTC.

The CDR3 DNA is TGTGCCAGCAGCCAAGTACCGACAGTTGATGCTTTCTTT. Its translation: CASSQVPTVDAFF. The chain has TRBV14 and TRBJ1-1; tentative D call: TRBD1 (5 bases). This CDR3 is built from 13 residues. Germline assignment: CDR1 SGHDN and CDR2 FVKESK. The V end was cut by 1 base, the J end by 11 bases, with 14 bases between.

The genes are TRBV19 and TRBJ1-5; D gene uncertain. V was trimmed by 8 bases and J by 0 bases, leaving 14 bases between them. CDR3 length: 15 residues. Germline assignment: CDR1 LNHDA and CDR2 SQIVND (reference sequence). CDR3 sequence reads: CASSSGRTSNQPQHF. The CDR3 nucleotides read TGTGCCAGTTCCTCGGGGAGAACTAGCAATCAGCCCCAGCATTTT.

V usage is TRBV5-1 and J usage is TRBJ2-7; 8 bases agree with TRBD2. CDR3 length: 16 residues. Trimming cost V 4 bases and J 4 bases; bases outside gene matches: 13. Per germline, CDR1 SGHRS and CDR2 YFSETQ. The CDR3 DNA is TGCGCCAGCAGCCCACTTGAGCCGGGAGGGCCTTACGAGCAGTACTTC. Translation: CASSPLEPGGPYEQYF.